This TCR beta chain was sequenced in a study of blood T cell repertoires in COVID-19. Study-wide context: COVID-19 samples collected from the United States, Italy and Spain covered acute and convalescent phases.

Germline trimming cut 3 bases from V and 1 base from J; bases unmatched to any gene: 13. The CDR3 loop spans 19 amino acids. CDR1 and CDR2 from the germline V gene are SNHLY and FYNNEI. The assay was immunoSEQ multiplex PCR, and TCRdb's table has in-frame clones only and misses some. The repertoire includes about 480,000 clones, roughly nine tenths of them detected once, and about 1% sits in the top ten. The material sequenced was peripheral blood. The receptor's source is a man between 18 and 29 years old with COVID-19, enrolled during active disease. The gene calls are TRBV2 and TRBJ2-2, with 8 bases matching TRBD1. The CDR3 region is CASSEHGTGPTKNTGELFF. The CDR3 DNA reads TGTGCCAGCAGTGAGCATGGGACAGGACCTACCAAGAACACCGGGGAGCTGTTTTTT.